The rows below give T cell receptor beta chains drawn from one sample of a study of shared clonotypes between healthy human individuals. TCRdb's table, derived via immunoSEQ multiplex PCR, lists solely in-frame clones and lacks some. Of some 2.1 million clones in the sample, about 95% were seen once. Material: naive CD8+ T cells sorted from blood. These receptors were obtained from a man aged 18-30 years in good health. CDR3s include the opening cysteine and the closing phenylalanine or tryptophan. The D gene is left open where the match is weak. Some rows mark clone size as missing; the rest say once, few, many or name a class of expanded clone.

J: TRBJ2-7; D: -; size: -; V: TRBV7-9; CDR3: CASSSGTSTGEQYF; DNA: TGTGCCAGCAGCTCCGGGACTTCTACGGGTGAGCAGTACTTC
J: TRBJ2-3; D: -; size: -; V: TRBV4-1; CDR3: CASSHRLPGWEADTQYF; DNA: TGCGCCAGCAGCCATAGGCTCCCAGGGTGGGAGGCAGATACGCAGTATTTT
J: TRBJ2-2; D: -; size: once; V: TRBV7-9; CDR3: CASSFQEGTGELFF; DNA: TGTGCCAGCAGCTTTCAGGAGGGGACCGGGGAGCTGTTTTTT
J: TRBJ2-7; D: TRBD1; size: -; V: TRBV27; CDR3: CASSFAGGLVEQYF; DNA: TGTGCCAGCAGTTTTGCAGGGGGCTTAGTCGAGCAGTACTTC
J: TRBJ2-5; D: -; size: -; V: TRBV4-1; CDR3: CASSQLTGQETQYF; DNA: TGCGCCAGCAGCCAGCTGACAGGCCAAGAGACCCAGTACTTC
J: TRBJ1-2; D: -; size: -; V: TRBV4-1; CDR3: CASSFNLGQYGYTF; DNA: TGCGCCAGCAGCTTCAACCTGGGGCAGTATGGCTACACCTTC
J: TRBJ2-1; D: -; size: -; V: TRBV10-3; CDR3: CAISQEPNYNEQFF; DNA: TGTGCCATCAGCCAGGAACCTAACTACAATGAGCAGTTCTTC
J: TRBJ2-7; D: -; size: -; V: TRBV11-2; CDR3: CASSLEATYEQYF; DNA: TGTGCCAGCAGCTTAGAGGCCACCTACGAGCAGTACTTC
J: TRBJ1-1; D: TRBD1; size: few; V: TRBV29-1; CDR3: CSSEETGGMNTEAFF; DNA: TGCAGCTCTGAAGAAACAGGGGGCATGAACACTGAAGCTTTCTTT
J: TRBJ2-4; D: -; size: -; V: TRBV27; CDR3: CASSQRLTKNIQYF; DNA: TGTGCCAGCAGTCAAAGATTAACCAAAAACATTCAGTACTTC
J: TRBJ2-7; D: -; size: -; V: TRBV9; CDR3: CASSEGDDSSYEQYF; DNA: TGTGCCAGCAGCGAGGGGGACGACAGCTCCTACGAGCAGTACTTC
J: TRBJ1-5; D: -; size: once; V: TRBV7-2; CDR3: CASRLRPDSNQPQHF; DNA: TGTGCCAGCAGGTTACGGCCGGATAGCAATCAGCCCCAGCATTTT
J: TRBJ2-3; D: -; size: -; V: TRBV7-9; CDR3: CASSFLLALTDTQYF; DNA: TGTGCCAGCAGCTTCTTACTAGCATTGACAGATACGCAGTATTTT
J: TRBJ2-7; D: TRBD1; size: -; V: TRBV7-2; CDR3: CASSIPGGFGYEQYF; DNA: TGTGCCAGCAGCATACCAGGGGGCTTCGGCTACGAGCAGTACTTC
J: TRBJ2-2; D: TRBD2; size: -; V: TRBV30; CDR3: CALVGLAGSNWNTGELFF; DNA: TGTGCCTTAGTGGGGCTAGCGGGATCTAATTGGAACACCGGGGAGCTGTTTTTT
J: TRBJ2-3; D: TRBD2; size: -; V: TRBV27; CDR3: CASSSGTSGGSGRDTQYF; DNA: TGTGCCAGCAGTTCCGGGACTAGCGGGGGCTCCGGCAGAGATACGCAGTATTTT
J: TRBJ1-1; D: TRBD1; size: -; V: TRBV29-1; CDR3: CSVEPGQGASEAFF; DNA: TGCAGCGTTGAACCGGGACAGGGGGCCTCTGAAGCTTTCTTT
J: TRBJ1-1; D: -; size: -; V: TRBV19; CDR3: CASSMVSLTTEAFF; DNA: TGTGCCAGTAGTATGGTCTCCCTGACCACTGAAGCTTTCTTT
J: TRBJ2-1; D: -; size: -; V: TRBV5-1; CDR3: CASSSHNGAYNEQFF; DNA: TGCGCCAGCAGCTCCCATAATGGAGCTTACAATGAGCAGTTCTTC
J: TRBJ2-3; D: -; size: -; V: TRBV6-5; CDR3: CASSYGAVSTDTQYF; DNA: TGTGCCAGCAGTTACGGAGCGGTGAGCACAGATACGCAGTATTTT
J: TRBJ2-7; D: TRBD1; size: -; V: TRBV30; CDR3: CAWSWTGQTYEQYF; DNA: TGTGCCTGGAGTTGGACAGGGCAAACCTACGAGCAGTACTTC
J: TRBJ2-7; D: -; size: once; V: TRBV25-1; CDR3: CASSEWDYEQYF; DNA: TGTGCCAGCAGTGAATGGGACTACGAGCAGTACTTC
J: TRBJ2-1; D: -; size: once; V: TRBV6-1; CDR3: CASRSRDSYNEQFF; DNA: TGTGCCAGCAGGTCTAGAGACAGCTACAATGAGCAGTTCTTC
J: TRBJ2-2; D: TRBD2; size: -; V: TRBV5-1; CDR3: CASRPSGLSHTGELFF; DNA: TGCGCCAGCAGACCCTCGGGACTATCTCACACCGGGGAGCTGTTTTTT
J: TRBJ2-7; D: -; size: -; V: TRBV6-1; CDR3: CASSEYRTYEQYF; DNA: TGTGCCAGCAGTGAATACAGGACCTACGAGCAGTACTTC
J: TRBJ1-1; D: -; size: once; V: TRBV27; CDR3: CASSWRLNTEAFF; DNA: TGTGCCAGCAGTTGGCGCCTGAACACTGAAGCTTTCTTT
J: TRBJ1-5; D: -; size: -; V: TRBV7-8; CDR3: CASSLYWGRAQHF; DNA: TGTGCCAGCAGCTTATATTGGGGTAGGGCCCAGCATTTT
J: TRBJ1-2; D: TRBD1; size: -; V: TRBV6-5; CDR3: CASRTGEGSGYTF; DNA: TGTGCCAGCAGGACAGGGGAAGGTAGTGGCTACACCTTC
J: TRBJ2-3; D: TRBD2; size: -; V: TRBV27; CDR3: CASSSRVQRGPTDTQYF; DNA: TGTGCCAGCAGTTCACGAGTACAGCGGGGGCCCACAGATACGCAGTATTTT
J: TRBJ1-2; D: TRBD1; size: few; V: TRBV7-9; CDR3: CASSLGQSYGYTF; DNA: TGTGCCAGCAGCCTGGGACAGAGCTATGGCTACACCTTC
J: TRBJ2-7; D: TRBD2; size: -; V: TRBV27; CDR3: CASSLSAGLAYEQYF; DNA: TGTGCCAGCAGTTTATCAGCGGGGCTCGCCTACGAGCAGTACTTC
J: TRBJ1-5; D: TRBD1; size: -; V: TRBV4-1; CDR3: CASSQELAGGNQPQHF; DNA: TGCGCCAGCAGCCAAGAGTTGGCAGGGGGTAATCAGCCCCAGCATTTT
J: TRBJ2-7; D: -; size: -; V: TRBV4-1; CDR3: CASSQEKERGPYEQYF; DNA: TGCGCCAGCAGCCAAGAGAAGGAACGAGGGCCCTACGAGCAGTACTTC
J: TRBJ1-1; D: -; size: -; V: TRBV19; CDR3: CASLDPAENTEAFF; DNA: TGTGCCAGTCTAGATCCCGCGGAGAACACTGAAGCTTTCTTT
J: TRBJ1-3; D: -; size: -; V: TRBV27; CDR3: CASRQKGGSGNTIYF; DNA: TGTGCCAGCAGACAAAAGGGGGGGTCTGGAAACACCATATATTTT
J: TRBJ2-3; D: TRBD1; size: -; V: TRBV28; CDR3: CASSLRGPDTQYF; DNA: TGTGCCAGCAGTCTCAGGGGGCCAGATACGCAGTATTTT
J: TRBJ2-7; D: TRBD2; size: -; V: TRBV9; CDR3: CASSVAGLAGVGEQYF; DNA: TGTGCCAGCAGCGTAGCAGGGCTAGCGGGAGTGGGAGAGCAGTACTTC
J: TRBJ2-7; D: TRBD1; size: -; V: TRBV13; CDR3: CASSRQGASYEQYF; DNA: TGTGCCAGCAGCCGGCAGGGGGCATCCTACGAGCAGTACTTC
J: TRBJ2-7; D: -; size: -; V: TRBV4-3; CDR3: CASSQVSQGYEQYF; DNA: TGCGCCAGCAGCCAAGTTTCCCAGGGATACGAGCAGTACTTC
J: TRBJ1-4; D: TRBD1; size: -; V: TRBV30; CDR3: CAWSVPTGMEKLFF; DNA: TGTGCCTGGAGTGTCCCGACAGGGATGGAAAAACTGTTTTTT
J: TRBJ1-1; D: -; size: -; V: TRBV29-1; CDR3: CSVVGGIGEAFF; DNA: TGCAGCGTAGTGGGGGGCATTGGTGAAGCTTTCTTT
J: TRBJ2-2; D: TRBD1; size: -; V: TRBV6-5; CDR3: CASSPTGENTGELFF; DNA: TGTGCCAGCAGTCCAACAGGGGAGAACACCGGGGAGCTGTTTTTT
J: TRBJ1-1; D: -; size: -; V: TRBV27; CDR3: CASSRGQYTEAFF; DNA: TGTGCCAGCAGCCGGGGACAATACACTGAAGCTTTCTTT
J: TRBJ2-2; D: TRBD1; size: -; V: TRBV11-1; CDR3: CASSSLRWGTGTGELFF; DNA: TGTGCCAGCAGCTCATTGAGGTGGGGGACAGGGACGGGGGAGCTGTTTTTT
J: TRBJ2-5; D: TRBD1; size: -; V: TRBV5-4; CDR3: CASSLYPGDRGETQYF; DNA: TGTGCCAGCAGCCTATACCCGGGGGACAGGGGAGAGACCCAGTACTTC
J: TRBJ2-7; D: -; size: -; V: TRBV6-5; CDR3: CASSPDGTYEQYF; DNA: TGTGCCAGCAGCCCGGACGGTACCTACGAGCAGTACTTC
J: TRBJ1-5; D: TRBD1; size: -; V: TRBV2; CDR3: CASSIHRDRGDPYSNQPQHF; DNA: TGTGCCAGCAGTATACACCGGGACAGGGGCGATCCGTATAGCAATCAGCCCCAGCATTTT
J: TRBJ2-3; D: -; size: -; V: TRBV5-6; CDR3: CASSLKVLSTDTQYF; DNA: TGTGCCAGCAGCTTAAAGGTCCTGAGCACAGATACGCAGTATTTT
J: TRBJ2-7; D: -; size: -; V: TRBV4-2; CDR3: CASSQVFGVRDEQYF; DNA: TGTGCCAGCAGCCAAGTATTCGGGGTACGGGACGAGCAGTACTTC
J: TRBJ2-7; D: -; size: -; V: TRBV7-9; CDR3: CASSPRDSDYEQYF; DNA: TGTGCCAGCAGCCCGCGGGACTCGGACTACGAGCAGTACTTC
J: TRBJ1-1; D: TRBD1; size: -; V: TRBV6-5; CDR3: CASSYSGTGNTEAFF; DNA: TGTGCCAGCAGTTACTCGGGGACAGGGAACACTGAAGCTTTCTTT
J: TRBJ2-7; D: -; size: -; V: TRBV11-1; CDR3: CASSLVPRQNEQYF; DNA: TGTGCCAGCAGCTTAGTTCCTCGGCAGAACGAGCAGTACTTC
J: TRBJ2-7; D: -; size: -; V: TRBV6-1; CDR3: CASSPRTTYEQYF; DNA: TGTGCCAGCAGTCCCCGGACCACATACGAGCAGTACTTC
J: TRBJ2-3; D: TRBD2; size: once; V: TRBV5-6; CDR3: CASSLAGGPSDTQYF; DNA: TGTGCCAGCAGCCTAGCGGGGGGGCCTTCAGATACGCAGTATTTT
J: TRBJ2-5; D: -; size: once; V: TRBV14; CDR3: CASSQGFGNEETQYF; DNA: TGTGCCAGCAGCCAAGGATTTGGGAATGAAGAGACCCAGTACTTC
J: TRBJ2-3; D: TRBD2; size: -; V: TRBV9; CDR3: CASSDSGGRVDTQYF; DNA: TGTGCCAGCAGCGATAGCGGGGGGCGCGTAGATACGCAGTATTTT
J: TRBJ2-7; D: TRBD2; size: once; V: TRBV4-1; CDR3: CASSRRLAGSYEQYF; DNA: TGCGCCAGCAGCCGACGACTAGCAGGGTCCTACGAGCAGTACTTC
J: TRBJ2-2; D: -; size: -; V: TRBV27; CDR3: CASSPTQAPGELFF; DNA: TGTGCCAGCAGTCCTACTCAGGCGCCCGGGGAGCTGTTTTTT
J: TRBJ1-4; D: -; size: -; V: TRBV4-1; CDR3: CASSQGPTGTNEKLFF; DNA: TGCGCCAGCAGCCAAGGGCCTACAGGGACTAATGAAAAACTGTTTTTT
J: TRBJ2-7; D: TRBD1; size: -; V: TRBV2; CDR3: CASSHGQGLRELLEQYF; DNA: TGTGCCAGCAGTCATGGACAGGGGCTTCGGGAATTACTCGAGCAGTACTTC